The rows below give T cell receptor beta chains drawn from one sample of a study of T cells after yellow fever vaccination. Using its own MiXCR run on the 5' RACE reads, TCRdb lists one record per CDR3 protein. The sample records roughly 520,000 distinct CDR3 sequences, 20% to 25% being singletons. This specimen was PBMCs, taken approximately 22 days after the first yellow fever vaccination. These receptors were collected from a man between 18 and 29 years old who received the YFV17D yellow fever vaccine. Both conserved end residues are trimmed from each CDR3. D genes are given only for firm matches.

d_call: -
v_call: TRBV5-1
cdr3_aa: ASSSRDAGYEQY

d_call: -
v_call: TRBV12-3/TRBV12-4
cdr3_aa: ASSISAGVGTEAF

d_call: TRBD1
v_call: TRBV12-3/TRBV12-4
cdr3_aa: ATPTGVNTGELF

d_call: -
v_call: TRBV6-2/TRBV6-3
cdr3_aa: ASSGQVGEEQF

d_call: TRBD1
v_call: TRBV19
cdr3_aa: ASTRGQGHGYT

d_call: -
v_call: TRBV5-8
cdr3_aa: ASSSHNQPQH

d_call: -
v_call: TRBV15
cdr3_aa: ATSPDLQVDYTIY

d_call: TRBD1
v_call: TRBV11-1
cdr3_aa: ASSLGKPRDRDNSPLH

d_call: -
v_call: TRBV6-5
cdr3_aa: ASSYSPGQQETQY

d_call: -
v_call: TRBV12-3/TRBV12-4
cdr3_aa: ASSFGGYSNQPQH

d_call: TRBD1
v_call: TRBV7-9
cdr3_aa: ASSRRTGEGEKLF

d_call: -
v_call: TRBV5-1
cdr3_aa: ASSYTHGTEAF

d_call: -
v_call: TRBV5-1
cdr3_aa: ASSLAGRANNEQF

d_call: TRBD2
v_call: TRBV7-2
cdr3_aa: ASSSAGRGRGTDTQY

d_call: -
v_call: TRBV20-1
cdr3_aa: SADTPLYNEQF

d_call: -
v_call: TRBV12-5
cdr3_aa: ASGSNREPQH

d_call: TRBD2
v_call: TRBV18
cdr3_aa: ASSPLPGGQGTDTQY

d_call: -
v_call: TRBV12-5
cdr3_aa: ASGLVPTPLGGAF

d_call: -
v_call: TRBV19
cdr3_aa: ASSGLRTDTQY

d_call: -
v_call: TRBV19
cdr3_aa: ASSMGRAGNTEAF

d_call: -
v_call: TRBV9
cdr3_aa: ASSRIWTVGETQY

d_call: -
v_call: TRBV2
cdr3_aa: ASTEGSQPQH

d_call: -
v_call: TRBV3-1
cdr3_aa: ASGSNTIY

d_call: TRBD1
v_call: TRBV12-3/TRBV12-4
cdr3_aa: ASSGFGTGVAKNIQY

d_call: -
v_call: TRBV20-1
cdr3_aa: SARRGRERPDTQY

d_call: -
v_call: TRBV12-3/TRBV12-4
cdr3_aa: ASSLDRINQPQH

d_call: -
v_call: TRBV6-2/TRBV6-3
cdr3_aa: ASSYTLGGTDTQY

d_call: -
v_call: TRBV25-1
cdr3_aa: ASSVGPQETQY

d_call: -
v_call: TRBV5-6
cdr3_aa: ASSPYRQENYT

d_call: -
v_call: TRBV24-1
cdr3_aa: ATSDLGNTDTQY

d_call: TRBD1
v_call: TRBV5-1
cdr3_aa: ASSLNPGQNYGYT

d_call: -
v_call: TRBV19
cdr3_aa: ASSIGGEVYGYT

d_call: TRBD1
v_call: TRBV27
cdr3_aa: ASSAPGQGFYGYT

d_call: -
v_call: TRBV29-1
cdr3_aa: SVGAQGDQPQH

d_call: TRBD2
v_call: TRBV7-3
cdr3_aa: ASSPGVAGRTDTQY

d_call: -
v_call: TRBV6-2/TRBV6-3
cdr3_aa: ASWDTDGTEAF

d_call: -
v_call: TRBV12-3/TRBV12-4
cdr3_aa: ASSSHGHGYT

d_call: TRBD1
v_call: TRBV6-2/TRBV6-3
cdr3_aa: ASSYYGQDNEQF

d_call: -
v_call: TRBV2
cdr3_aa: ASSEYTDTQY

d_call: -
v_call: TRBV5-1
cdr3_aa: ASSPTVSANTGELF

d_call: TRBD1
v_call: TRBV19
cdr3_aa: ASSMGTGSTDTQY

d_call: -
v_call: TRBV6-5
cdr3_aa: ASSYRRGTYNEQF